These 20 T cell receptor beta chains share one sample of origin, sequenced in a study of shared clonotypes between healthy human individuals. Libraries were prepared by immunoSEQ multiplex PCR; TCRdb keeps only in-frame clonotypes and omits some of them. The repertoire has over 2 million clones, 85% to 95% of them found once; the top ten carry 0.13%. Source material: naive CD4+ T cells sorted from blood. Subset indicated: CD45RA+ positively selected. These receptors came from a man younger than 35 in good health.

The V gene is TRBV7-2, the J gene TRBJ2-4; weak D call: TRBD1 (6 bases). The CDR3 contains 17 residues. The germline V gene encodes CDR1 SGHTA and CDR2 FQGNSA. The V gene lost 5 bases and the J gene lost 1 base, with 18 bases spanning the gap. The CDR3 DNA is TGTGCCAGCAGCAGAACGTCAGGGGAAACGGCCAAAAACATTCAGTACTTC. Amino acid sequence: CASSRTSGETAKNIQYF.

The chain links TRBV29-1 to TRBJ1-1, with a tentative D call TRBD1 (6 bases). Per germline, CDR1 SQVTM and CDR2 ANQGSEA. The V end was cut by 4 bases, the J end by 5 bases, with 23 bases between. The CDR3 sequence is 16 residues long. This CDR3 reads CSVGGLGARELTEAFF. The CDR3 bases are TGCAGCGTTGGAGGTTTGGGGGCTAGGGAATTGACTGAAGCTTTCTTT.

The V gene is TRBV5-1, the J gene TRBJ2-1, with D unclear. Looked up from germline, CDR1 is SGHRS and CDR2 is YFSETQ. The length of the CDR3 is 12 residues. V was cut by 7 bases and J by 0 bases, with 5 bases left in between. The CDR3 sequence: CASGNSYNEQFF. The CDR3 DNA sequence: TGCGCCAGCGGTAACTCCTACAATGAGCAGTTCTTC.

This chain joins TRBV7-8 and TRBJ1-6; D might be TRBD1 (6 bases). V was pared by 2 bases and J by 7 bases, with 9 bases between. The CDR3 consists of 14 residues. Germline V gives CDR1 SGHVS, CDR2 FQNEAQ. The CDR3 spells CASSLPQGNSPLHF. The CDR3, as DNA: TGTGCCAGCAGCTTACCGCAGGGGAATTCACCCCTCCACTTT.

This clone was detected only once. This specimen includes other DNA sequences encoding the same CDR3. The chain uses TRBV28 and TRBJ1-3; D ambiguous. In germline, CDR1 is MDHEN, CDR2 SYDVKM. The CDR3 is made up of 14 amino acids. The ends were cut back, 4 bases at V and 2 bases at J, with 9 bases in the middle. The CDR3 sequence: CASSSTGTGNTIYF. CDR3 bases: TGTGCCAGCAGTTCCACTGGGACTGGAAACACCATATATTTT.

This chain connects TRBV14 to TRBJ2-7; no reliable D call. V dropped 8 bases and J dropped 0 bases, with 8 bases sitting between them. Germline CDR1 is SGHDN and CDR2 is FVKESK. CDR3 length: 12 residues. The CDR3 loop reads CASSDVSYEQYF. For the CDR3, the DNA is TGTGCCAGCTCGGACGTCTCCTACGAGCAGTACTTC.

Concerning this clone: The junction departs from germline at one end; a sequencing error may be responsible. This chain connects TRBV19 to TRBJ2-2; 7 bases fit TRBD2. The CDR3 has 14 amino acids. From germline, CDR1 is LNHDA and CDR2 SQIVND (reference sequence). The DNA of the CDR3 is TGTGCCAGTAGAATAGGTAGCGGGACCGGGGAGCTGTTTTTT. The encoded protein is CASRIGSGTGELFF.

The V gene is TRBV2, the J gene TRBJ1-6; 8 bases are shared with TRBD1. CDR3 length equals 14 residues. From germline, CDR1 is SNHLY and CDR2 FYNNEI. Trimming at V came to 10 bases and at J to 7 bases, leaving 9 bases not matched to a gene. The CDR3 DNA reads TGTGCCACCACCGGACAGGGAGTCAATTCACCCCTCCACTTT. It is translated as CATTGQGVNSPLHF.

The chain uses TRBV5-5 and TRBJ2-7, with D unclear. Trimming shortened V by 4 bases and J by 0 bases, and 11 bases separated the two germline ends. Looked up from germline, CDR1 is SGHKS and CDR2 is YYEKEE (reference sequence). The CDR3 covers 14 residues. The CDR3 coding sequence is TGTGCCAGCAGCCCAAGCTGGGGCTCCTACGAGCAGTACTTC. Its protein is CASSPSWGSYEQYF.

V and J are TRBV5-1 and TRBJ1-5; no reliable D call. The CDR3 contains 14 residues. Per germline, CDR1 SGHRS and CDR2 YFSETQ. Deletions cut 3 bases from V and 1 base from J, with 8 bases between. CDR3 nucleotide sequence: TGCGCCAGCAGCTCCGGACTGAGCAATCAGCCCCAGCATTTT. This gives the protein CASSSGLSNQPQHF. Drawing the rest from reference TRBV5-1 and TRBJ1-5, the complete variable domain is KAGVTQTPRYLIKTRGQQVTLSCSPISGHRSVSWYQQTPGQGLQFLFEYFSETQRNKGNFPGRFSGRQFSNSRSEMNVSTLELGDSALYLCASSSGLSNQPQHFGDGTRLSIL.

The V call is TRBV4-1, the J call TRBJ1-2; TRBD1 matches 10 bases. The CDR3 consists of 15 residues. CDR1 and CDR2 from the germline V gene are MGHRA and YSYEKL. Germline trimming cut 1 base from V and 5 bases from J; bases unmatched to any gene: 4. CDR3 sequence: CASSQGPGQGYGYTF. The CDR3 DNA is TGCGCCAGCAGCCAAGGGCCGGGACAGGGGTATGGCTACACCTTC.

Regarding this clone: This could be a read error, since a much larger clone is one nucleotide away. CDR3 bases: TGTGCCAGCAGCGCGACAGGGAACACCGGGGAGCTGTTTTTT. Translated, it gives CASSATGNTGELFF. The V call is TRBV7-9, the J call TRBJ2-2; a weak D match, TRBD1 (6 bases). The V and J ends lost 5 bases and 1 base respectively, with 8 bases between them. This CDR3 is built from 14 residues. The germline CDR1 and CDR2 sequences are SEHNR and FQNEAQ (reference sequence).

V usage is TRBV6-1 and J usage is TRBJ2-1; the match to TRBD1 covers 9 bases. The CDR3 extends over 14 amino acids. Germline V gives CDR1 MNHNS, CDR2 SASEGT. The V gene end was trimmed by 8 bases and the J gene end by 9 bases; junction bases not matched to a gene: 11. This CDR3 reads CASCRDRARSEQFF. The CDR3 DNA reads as TGTGCCAGCTGCCGGGACAGGGCTCGGAGTGAGCAGTTCTTC.

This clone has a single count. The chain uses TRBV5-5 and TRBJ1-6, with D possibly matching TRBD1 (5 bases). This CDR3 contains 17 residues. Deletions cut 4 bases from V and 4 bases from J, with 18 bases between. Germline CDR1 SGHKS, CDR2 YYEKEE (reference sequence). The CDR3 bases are TGTGCCAGCAGCCAAACACCGACAGTGGGATATAATTCACCCCTCCACTTT. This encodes CASSQTPTVGYNSPLHF.

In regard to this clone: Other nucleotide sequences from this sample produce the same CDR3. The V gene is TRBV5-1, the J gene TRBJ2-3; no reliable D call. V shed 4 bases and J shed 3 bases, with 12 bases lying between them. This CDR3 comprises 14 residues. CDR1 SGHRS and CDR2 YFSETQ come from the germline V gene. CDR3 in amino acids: CASSPLPGTDTQYF. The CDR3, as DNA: TGCGCCAGCAGCCCCTTGCCTGGGACAGATACGCAGTATTTT.

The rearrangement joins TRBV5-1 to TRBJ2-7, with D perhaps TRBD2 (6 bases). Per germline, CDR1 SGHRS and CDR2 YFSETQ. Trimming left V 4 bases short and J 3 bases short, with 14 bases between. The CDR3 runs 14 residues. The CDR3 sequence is CASSRGLQDYEQYF. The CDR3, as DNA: TGCGCCAGCAGCCGGGGACTGCAAGACTACGAGCAGTACTTC.

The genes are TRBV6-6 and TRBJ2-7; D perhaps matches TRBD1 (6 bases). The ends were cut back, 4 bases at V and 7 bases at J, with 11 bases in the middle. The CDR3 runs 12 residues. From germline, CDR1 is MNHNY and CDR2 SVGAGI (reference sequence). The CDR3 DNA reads TGTGCCAGCAGTTTTCCACAGGGAGAGCAGTACTTC. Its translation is CASSFPQGEQYF.

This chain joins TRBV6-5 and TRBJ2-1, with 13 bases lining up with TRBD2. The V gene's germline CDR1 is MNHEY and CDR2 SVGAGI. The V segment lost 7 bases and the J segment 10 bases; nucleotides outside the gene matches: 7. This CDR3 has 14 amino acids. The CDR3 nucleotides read TGTGCCAGCAAAGGACTAGCGGGAGCGGAGGAGCAGTTCTTC. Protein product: CASKGLAGAEEQFF.

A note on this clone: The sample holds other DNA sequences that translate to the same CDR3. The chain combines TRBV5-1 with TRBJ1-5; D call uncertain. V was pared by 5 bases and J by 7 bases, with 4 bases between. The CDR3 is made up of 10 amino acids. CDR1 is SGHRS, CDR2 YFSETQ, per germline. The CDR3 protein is CASSNQPQHF. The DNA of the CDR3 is TGCGCCAGCAGTAACCAGCCCCAGCATTTT.

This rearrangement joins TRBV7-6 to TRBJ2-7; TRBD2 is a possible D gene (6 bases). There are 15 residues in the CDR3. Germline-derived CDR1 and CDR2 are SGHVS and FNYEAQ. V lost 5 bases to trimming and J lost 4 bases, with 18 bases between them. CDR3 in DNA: TGTGCCAGCAGCCCGGGCCGGGGGATGGGGTACGAGCAGTACTTC. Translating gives CASSPGRGMGYEQYF. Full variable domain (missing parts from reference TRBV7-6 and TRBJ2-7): GAGVSQSPRYKVTKRGQDVALRCDPISGHVSLYWYRQALGQGPEFLTYFNYEAQQDKSGLPNDRFSAERPEGSISTLTIQRTEQRDSAMYRCASSPGRGMGYEQYFGPGTRLTVT.